These 14 T cell receptor beta chains were sequenced from one sample in a study of blood T cells in healthy people across ages. Combining a sample-barcoded 5' primer with a J-beta primer mix, a second PCR ran for roughly 7 to 11 cycles. MiXCR, run by TCRdb on the 5' RACE reads, gives a single entry per CDR3 protein. This sample has hundreds of thousands of distinct CDR3 sequences, with around 50% found just once. Sequencing was performed on blood. These receptors originate from a woman older than 75 in good health.

A word on this clonotype: A clone one base away is much larger, so this may be a read error. The chain recombines TRBV5-5 with TRBJ1-5; no clear D gene. Germline CDR1 reads SGHKS; CDR2 reads YYEKEE (reference sequence). Trimming pared 4 bases from V and 3 bases from J, leaving 14 bases between. The CDR3 is 15 amino acids. The CDR3 coding sequence is TGTGCCAGCAGCCCGATGTCGGAGAACAATCAGCCCCAGCATTTT. Translation: CASSPMSENNQPQHF.

This sequence joins TRBV20-1 and TRBJ1-4, with unresolved D. V was pared by 3 bases and J by 4 bases, with 12 bases between. This CDR3 contains 14 residues. Germline-derived CDR1 and CDR2 are DFQATT and SNEGSKA (reference sequence). DNA of the CDR3: TGCAGTGCTAGGGGTAGGGCACTTAATGAAAAACTGTTTTTT. It codes for CSARGRALNEKLFF.

This clonotype has at least ten counts. The rearrangement links TRBV6-1 to TRBJ2-2; unclear D gene. The ends were cut back, 5 bases at V and 4 bases at J, with 20 bases in the middle. Germline V gives CDR1 MNHNS, CDR2 SASEGT. This CDR3 contains 17 residues. In DNA form, the CDR3 reads TGTGCCAGCAGTCGCAATCCCAACGGGCCACTCACCGGGGAGCTGTTTTTT. Translated: CASSRNPNGPLTGELFF.

In regard to this clonotype: With a much larger clone just one base away, this may be a read error. The chain has TRBV29-1 and TRBJ2-1; weak D call: TRBD1 (8 bases). This CDR3 is 12 amino acids long. From germline, CDR1 is SQVTM and CDR2 ANQGSEA. The V gene lost 7 bases and the J gene lost 9 bases, with 16 bases spanning the gap. The chain's CDR3 is CSAKNRGGEQFF. In nucleotides, the CDR3 is TGCAGCGCTAAAAACAGGGGGGGTGAGCAGTTCTTC.

This clonotype was counted a few times. The chain carries TRBV30 and TRBJ1-2; the D is unclear. Germline CDR1 GTSNPN, CDR2 SVGIG (reference sequence). V was trimmed by 0 bases and J by 8 bases, leaving 7 bases between them. There are 11 residues in the CDR3. CDR3 in amino acids: CAWSVRVGYTF. CDR3 sequence (DNA): TGTGCCTGGAGTGTCCGTGTCGGCTACACCTTC.

This clonotype was counted once. CDR3 amino acids: CASSLVVAGETQYF. For the CDR3, the DNA is TGCGCCAGCAGCTTGGTGGTAGCGGGGGAGACCCAGTACTTC. The V call is TRBV5-1, the J call TRBJ2-5; 8 nucleotides align to TRBD2. There are 14 residues in the CDR3. Trimming removed 0 bases from V and 5 bases from J; junction bases left unmatched: 3. Germline CDR1 and CDR2: SGHRS and YFSETQ. Drawing the rest from reference TRBV5-1 and TRBJ2-5, the complete variable domain is KAGVTQTPRYLIKTRGQQVTLSCSPISGHRSVSWYQQTPGQGLQFLFEYFSETQRNKGNFPGRFSGRQFSNSRSEMNVSTLELGDSALYLCASSLVVAGETQYFGPGTRLLVL.

This CDR3 reads CSVGLIQETQYF. In DNA form, the CDR3 reads TGCAGCGTTGGGCTTATCCAAGAGACCCAGTACTTC. This sequence joins TRBV29-1 and TRBJ2-5; no clear D. This CDR3 is 12 amino acids long. Germline CDR1 SQVTM, CDR2 ANQGSEA. The germline V and J ends were trimmed by 4 bases and 1 base, with 7 bases remaining between them. Using reference TRBV29-1 and TRBJ2-5 for the parts outside the CDR3, the full variable domain is SAVISQKPSRDICQRGTSLTIQCQVDSQVTMMFWYRQQPGQSLTLIATANQGSEATYESGFVIDKFPISRPNLTFSTLTVSNMSPEDSSIYLCSVGLIQETQYFGPGTRLLVL.

Remarks on this clonotype: A much larger clone differs by one base, so this may be a read error. The gene calls are TRBV12-3 or TRBV12-4 and TRBJ2-3; 10 bases are shared with TRBD2. This CDR3 has 16 residues. Trimming removed 5 bases from V and 2 bases from J; junction bases left unmatched: 7. The CDR3, as DNA: TGTGCCAGCAGTCCCTGGACTAGCGGAACCACAGATACGCAGTATTTT. It is translated as CASSPWTSGTTDTQYF.

The chain carries TRBV27 and TRBJ1-2; 8 nucleotides line up with TRBD1. Germline lookup yields CDR1 MNHEY and CDR2 SMNVEV (reference sequence). The J segment lost 4 bases and the V segment lost 5 bases, leaving 9 bases of the junction unmatched. The CDR3 runs to 15 residues. In DNA, the CDR3 is TGTGCCAGCAGTCGCAGACAGGGGACGATCTATGGCTACACCTTC. Amino acid sequence: CASSRRQGTIYGYTF.

The rearrangement joins TRBV21-1 to TRBJ2-7; whether TRBD1, the table's D call, matches the DNA was not checked. TRBV21-1 counts as a pseudogene. The CDR3 contains 20 residues. CDR3 bases: TGTGCCAGCAGCAAATTTTTGCCCACAGGGGGCGGGAGTTCAGCCTACGAGCAGTACTTC. As protein: CASSKFLPTGGGSSAYEQYF.

This clonotype was seen a few times. The chain uses TRBV6-1 and TRBJ1-2, with a tentative D call TRBD1 (5 bases). The CDR3 has 13 residues. Trimming removed 8 bases at V and 4 bases at J, with 14 bases between. Germline V gives CDR1 MNHNS, CDR2 SASEGT. The CDR3 region has the DNA TGTGCCAGCTCTGCTGTGGGGGGCTATGGCTACACCTTC. It specifies CASSAVGGYGYTF.

The V call is TRBV6-6, the J call TRBJ1-5; D not resolved. The V end lost 7 bases, the J end lost 2 bases, and 9 bases lay between the germline ends. This CDR3 is built from 13 residues. The germline V gene encodes CDR1 MNHNY and CDR2 SVGAGI (reference sequence). The CDR3 DNA follows: TGTGCCAGCAACCCAACAGGCAATCAGCCCCAGCATTTT. Translating gives CASNPTGNQPQHF.

The chain uses TRBV27 and TRBJ2-5, with 15 bases fitting TRBD2. V shed 3 bases and J 7 bases; nucleotides not matched to a gene: 15. The CDR3 is 19 amino acids. Germline-derived CDR1 and CDR2 are MNHEY and SMNVEV (reference sequence). CDR3 in amino acids: CASSLEGGPGLAGGGTQYF. In nucleotides, the CDR3 is TGTGCCAGCAGTTTGGAAGGGGGTCCGGGACTAGCGGGGGGCGGGACCCAGTACTTC.

About this clonotype itself: The junction differs from germline at one of its ends, possibly a read error. V usage is TRBV12-3 or TRBV12-4 and J usage is TRBJ2-1; TRBD1 matches 9 bases. The CDR3 totals 15 residues. CDR3 in amino acids: CASSTGTGTYNERFF. The CDR3 DNA sequence: TGTGCCAGCAGTACCGGGACAGGGACCTACAATGAGCGGTTCTTC.